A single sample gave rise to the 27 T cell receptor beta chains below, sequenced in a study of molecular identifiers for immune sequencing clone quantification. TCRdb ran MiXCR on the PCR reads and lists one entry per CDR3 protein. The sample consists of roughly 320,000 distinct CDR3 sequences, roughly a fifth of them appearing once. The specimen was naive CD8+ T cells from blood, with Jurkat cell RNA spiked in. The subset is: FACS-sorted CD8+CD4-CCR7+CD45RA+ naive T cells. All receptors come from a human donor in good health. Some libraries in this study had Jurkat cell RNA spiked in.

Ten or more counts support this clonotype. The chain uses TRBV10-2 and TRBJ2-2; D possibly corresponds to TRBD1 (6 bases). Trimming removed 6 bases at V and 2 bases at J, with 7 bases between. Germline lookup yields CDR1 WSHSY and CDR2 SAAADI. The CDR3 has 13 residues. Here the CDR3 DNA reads TGCGCCAGCAGGGACAGAAACACCGGGGAGCTGTTTTTT. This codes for CASRDRNTGELFF.

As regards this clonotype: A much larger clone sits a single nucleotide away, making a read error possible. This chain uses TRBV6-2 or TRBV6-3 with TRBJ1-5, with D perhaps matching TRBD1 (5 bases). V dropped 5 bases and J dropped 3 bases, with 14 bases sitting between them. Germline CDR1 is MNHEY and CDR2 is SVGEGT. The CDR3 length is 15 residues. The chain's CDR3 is CASSHVAGYNQPQHF. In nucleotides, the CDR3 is TGTGCCAGCAGTCACGTTGCAGGGTACAATCAGCCCCAGCATTTT.

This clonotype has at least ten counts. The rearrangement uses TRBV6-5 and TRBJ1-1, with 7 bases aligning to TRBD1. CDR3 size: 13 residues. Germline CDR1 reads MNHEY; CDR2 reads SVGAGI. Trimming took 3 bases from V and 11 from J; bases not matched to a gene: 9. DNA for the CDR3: TGTGCCAGCAGTTATGGGGCAGGGGGTCTGGCTTTCTTT. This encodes CASSYGAGGLAFF.

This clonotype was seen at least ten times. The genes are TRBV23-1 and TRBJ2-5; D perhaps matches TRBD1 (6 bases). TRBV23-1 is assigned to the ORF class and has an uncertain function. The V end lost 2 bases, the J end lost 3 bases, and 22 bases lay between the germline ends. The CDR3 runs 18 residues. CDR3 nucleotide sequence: TGCGCCAGCAGTCAACCCACCCACCATGCAGGGGACAAAGAGACCCAGTACTTC. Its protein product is CASSQPTHHAGDKETQYF.

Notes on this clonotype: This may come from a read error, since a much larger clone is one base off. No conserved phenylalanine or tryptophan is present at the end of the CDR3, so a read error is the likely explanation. CDR3 sequence (DNA): TGCGCCAGCAGTCAATCCCCTCCGGACAGGGGCGGGTCAGATACGCAGTATCTT. This codes for CASSQSPPDRGGSDTQYL. The chain is built from TRBV23-1 and TRBJ2-3, with 9 nucleotides matching TRBD1. Being an ORF, TRBV23-1 has a function that is uncertain. After removal of 0 bases from V and 4 bases from J, the junction contained 11 bases not matched to a gene. The CDR3 is made up of 18 amino acids.

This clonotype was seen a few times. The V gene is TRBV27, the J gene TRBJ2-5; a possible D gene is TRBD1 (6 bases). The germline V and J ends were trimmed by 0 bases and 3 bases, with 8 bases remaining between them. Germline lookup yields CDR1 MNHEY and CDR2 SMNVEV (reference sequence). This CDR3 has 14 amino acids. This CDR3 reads CASSLSDSKETQYF. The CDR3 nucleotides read TGTGCCAGCAGTTTATCGGACAGCAAAGAGACCCAGTACTTC.

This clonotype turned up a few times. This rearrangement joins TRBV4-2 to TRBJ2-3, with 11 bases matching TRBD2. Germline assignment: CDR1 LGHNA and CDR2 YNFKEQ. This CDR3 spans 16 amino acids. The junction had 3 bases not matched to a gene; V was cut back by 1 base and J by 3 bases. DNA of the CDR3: TGTGCCAGCAGCCAAGCAACTAGCGGGAGTACAGATACGCAGTATTTT. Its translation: CASSQATSGSTDTQYF.

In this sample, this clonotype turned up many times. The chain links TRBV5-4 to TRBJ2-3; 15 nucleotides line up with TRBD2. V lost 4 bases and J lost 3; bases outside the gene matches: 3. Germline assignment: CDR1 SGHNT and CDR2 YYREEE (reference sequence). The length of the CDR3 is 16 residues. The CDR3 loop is CASSLGLAGGTDTQYF. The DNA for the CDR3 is TGTGCCAGCAGCCTGGGACTAGCGGGAGGAACAGATACGCAGTATTTT.

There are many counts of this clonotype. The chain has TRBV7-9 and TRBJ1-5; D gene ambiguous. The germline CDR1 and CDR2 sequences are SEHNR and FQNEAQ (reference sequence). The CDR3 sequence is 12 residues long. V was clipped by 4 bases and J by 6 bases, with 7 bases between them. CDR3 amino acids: CASSSLAQPQHF. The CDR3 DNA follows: TGTGCCAGCAGCTCTCTAGCTCAGCCCCAGCATTTT.

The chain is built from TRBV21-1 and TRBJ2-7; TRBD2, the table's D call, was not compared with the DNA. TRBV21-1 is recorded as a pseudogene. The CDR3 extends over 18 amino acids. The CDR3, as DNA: TGTGCCAGCAGCACTTCAGCCCCCCTAGCGGGAAGGTTTTACGAGCAGTACTTC. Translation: CASSTSAPLAGRFYEQYF.

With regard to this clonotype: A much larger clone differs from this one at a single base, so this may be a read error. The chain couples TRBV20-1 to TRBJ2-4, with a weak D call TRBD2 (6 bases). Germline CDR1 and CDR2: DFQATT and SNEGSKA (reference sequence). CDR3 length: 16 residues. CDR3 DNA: TGCAGTGCTAGAGGGGAGGAGACGATAGCCAAAAACATTAAGTACTTC. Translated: CSARGEETIAKNIKYF.

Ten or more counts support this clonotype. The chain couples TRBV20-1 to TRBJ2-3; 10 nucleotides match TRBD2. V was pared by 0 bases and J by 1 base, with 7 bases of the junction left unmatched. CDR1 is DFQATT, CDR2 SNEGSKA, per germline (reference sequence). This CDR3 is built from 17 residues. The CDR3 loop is CSARELGLAYRTDTQYF. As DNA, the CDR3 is TGCAGTGCTAGAGAGCTGGGACTAGCGTACCGCACAGATACGCAGTATTTT.

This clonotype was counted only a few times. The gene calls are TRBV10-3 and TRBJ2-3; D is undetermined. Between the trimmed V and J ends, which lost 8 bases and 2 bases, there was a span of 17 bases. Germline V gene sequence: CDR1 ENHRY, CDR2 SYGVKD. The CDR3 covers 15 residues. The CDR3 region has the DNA TGTGCCATCGGTCAGCGATCGAGCCCCACAGATACGCAGTATTTT. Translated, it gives CAIGQRSSPTDTQYF.

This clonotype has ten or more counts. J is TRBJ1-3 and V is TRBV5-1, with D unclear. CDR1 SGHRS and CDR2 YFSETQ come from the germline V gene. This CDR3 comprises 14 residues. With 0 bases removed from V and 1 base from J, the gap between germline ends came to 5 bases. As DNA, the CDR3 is TGCGCCAGCAGCTTGGGGGAGTCTGGAAACACCATATATTTT. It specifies CASSLGESGNTIYF.

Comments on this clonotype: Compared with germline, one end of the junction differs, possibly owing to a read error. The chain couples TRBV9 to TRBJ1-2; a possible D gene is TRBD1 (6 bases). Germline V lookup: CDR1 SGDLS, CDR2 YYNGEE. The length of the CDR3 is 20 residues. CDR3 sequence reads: CACSVVWGDTHLPPFYGYTF. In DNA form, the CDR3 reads TGTGCCTGCAGCGTAGTTTGGGGGGACACCCATCTTCCCCCCTTCTATGGCTACACCTTC.

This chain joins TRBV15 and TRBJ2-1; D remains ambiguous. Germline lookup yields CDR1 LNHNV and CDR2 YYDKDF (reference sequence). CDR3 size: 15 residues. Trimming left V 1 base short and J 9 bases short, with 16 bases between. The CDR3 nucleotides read TGTGCCACCAGCAGAGTTTCATCCTCAGACGGTGAGCAGTTCTTC. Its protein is CATSRVSSSDGEQFF.

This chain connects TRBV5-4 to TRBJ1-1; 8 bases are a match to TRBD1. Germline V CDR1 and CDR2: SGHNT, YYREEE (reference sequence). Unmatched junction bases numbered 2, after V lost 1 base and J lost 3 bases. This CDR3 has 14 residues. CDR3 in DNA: TGTGCCAGCAGCTTGCGGGGACAGGACACTGAAGCTTTCTTT. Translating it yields CASSLRGQDTEAFF.

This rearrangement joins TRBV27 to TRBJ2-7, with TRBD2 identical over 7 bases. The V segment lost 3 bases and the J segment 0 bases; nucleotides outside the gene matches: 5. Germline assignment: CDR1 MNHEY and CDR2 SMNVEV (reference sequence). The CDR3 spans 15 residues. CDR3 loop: CASSFGSGTSYEQYF. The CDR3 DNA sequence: TGTGCCAGCAGTTTTGGGAGCGGGACCTCCTACGAGCAGTACTTC.

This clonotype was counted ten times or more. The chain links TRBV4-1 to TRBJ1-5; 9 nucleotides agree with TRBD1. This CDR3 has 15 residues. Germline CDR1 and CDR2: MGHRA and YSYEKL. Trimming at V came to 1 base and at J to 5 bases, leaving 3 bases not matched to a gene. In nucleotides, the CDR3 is TGCGCCAGCAGCCAAGGGGACAGGGCTGATCAGCCCCAGCATTTT. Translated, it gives CASSQGDRADQPQHF.

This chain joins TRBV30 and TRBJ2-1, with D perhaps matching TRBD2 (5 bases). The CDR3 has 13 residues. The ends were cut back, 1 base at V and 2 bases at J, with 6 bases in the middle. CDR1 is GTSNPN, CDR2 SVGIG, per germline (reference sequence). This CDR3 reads CAWSDGTYNEQFF. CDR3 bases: TGTGCCTGGAGTGACGGGACCTACAATGAGCAGTTCTTC.

The CDR3 reads CASSQGALGVGYGYTF. In DNA form, the CDR3 reads TGCGCCAGCAGCCAAGGAGCTCTGGGGGTAGGCTATGGCTACACCTTC. The rearrangement links TRBV4-1 to TRBJ1-2; TRBD1 might be the D (5 bases). Germline CDR1 is MGHRA and CDR2 is YSYEKL. The V and J ends lost 1 base and 4 bases respectively, with 16 bases between them. The CDR3 contains 16 residues.

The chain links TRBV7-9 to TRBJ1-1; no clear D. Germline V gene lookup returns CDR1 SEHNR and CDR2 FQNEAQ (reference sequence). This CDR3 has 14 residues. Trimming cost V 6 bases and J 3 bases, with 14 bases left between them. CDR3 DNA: TGTGCCAGCAGTCCACCTTCGGCTGACACTGAAGCTTTCTTT. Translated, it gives CASSPPSADTEAFF. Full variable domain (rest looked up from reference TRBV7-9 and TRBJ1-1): DTGVSQNPRHKITKRGQNVTFRCDPISEHNRLYWYRQTLGQGPEFLTYFQNEAQLEKSRLLSDRFSAERPKGSFSTLEIQRTEQGDSAMYLCASSPPSADTEAFFGQGTRLTVV.

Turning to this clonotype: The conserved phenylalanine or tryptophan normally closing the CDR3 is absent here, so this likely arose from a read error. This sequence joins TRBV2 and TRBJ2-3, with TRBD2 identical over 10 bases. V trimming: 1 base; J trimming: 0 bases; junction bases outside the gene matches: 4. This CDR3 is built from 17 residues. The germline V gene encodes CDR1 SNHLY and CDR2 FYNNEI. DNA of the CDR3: TGTGCCAGCAGTGAAGGGCTAGCGGGGGTTAGCACAGATACGCAGTATCTT. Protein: CASSEGLAGVSTDTQYL.

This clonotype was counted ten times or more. The CDR3 DNA is TGCAGCGTTACGCCAACGTTCAGGGGTACAGCTAGCTCCTACAATGAGCAGTTCTTC. The encoded protein is CSVTPTFRGTASSYNEQFF. The chain joins TRBV29-1 to TRBJ2-1; weak D call: TRBD1 (6 bases). The V end was cut by 5 bases, the J end by 0 bases, with 26 bases between. The germline V gene has CDR1 SQVTM and CDR2 ANQGSEA. CDR3 length: 19 residues.

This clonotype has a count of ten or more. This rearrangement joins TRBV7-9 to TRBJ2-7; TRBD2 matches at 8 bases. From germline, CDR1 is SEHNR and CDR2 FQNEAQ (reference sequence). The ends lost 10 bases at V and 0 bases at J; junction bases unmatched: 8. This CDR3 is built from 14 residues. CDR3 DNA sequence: TGTGCCACCCGGGAGGGGGTCTACTCCTACGAGCAGTACTTC. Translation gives CATREGVYSYEQYF.

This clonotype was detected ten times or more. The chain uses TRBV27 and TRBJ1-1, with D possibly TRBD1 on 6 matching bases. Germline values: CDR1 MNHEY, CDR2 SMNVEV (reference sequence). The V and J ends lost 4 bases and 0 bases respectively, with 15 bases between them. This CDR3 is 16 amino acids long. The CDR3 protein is CASSSDGGGLNTEAFF. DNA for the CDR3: TGTGCCAGCAGTTCTGATGGGGGCGGACTGAACACTGAAGCTTTCTTT.

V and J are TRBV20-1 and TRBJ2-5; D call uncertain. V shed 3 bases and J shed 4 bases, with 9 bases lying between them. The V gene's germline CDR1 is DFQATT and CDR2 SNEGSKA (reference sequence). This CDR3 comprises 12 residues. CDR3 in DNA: TGCAGTGCTAGTCGGTCCGGAGAGACCCAGTACTTC. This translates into CSASRSGETQYF.